These 23 T cell receptor beta chains were sequenced from one sample in a study of T cell responses to AZD1222 COVID-19 vaccine. Clones were read by immunoSEQ multiplex PCR, and TCRdb kept only the in-frame ones, dropping some. This sample has under 45,000 clones, with approximately 88% found just once. Sequencing was performed on peripheral blood, taken on day 0 of AZD1222 vaccination. These receptors all come from an adult in good health.

The V call is TRBV6-5, the J call TRBJ2-1, with D possibly being TRBD1 or TRBD2 (7 bases each). Per the germline V gene, CDR1 is MNHEY and CDR2 is SVGAGI. V lost 9 bases and J 7 bases, leaving 19 bases between the germline ends. The CDR3 is made up of 14 amino acids. DNA for the CDR3: TGTGCCAGTCTGGCGGGGCAGGGGGGGAATGAGCAGTTCTTC. The encoded protein is CASLAGQGGNEQFF.

The V call is TRBV18, the J call TRBJ2-7; D not resolved. Trimming removed 0 bases at V and 5 bases at J, with 8 bases between. In germline, CDR1 is KGHSH, CDR2 LQKENI. The CDR3 loop spans 13 amino acids. The CDR3 DNA reads as TGTGCCAGCTCACCACCAGGGATCCACGAGCAGTACTTC. Translating gives CASSPPGIHEQYF.

The chain has TRBV19 and TRBJ1-5, with TRBD1 matching over 10 bases. The ends lost 4 bases at V and 12 bases at J; junction bases unmatched: 6. This CDR3 region has 13 residues. Germline assignment: CDR1 LNHDA and CDR2 SQIVND (reference sequence). The CDR3 DNA sequence: TGTGCCAGTAGTACGACCGGGACAGGGGACCAGCATTTT. Translating gives CASSTTGTGDQHF. Combining the CDR3 with reference TRBV19 and TRBJ1-5 gives the whole variable domain DGGITQSPKYLFRKEGQNVTLSCEQNLNHDAMYWYRQDPGQGLRLIYYSQIVNDFQKGDIAEGYSVSREKKESFPLTVTSAQKNPTAFYLCASSTTGTGDQHFGDGTRLSIL.

The chain couples TRBV5-4 to TRBJ2-3; D is perhaps TRBD1 or TRBD2 (6 bases each). The V gene lost 1 base and the J gene lost 3 bases, with 15 bases spanning the gap. Germline V CDR1 and CDR2: SGHNT, YYREEE (reference sequence). This CDR3 has 16 amino acids. As DNA, the CDR3 is TGTGCCAGCAGCTTGTATGAGGGGGGCGTAACAGATACGCAGTATTTT. Protein sequence: CASSLYEGGVTDTQYF. Together with reference TRBV5-4 and TRBJ2-3, the CDR3 gives the full variable domain: ETGVTQSPTHLIKTRGQQVTLRCSSQSGHNTVSWYQQALGQGPQFIFQYYREEENGRGNFPPRFSGLQFPNYSSELNVNALELDDSALYLCASSLYEGGVTDTQYFGPGTRLTVL.

The chain uses TRBV6-1 and TRBJ2-7; D not certain. CDR3 size: 12 residues. CDR1 MNHNS and CDR2 SASEGT come from the germline V gene. V lost 2 bases and J 3 bases, leaving 5 bases between the germline ends. The DNA for the CDR3 is TGTGCCAGCAGTGAACTAGGCTACGAGCAGTACTTC. This sequence encodes CASSELGYEQYF.

V and J are TRBV12-3 or TRBV12-4 and TRBJ1-1; D remains ambiguous. This CDR3 contains 11 residues. The V end was cut by 8 bases, the J end by 4 bases, with 8 bases between. CDR3 in amino acids: CASGRGTEAFF. In DNA, the CDR3 is TGTGCCAGCGGCCGGGGCACTGAAGCTTTCTTT.

This rearrangement joins TRBV21-1 to TRBJ2-7; the table's D call, TRBD2, has no DNA check behind it. TRBV21-1 is a known pseudogene. The CDR3 extends over 17 amino acids. CDR3 in amino acids: CASSKGGRLAGDYEQYF. The CDR3 nucleotides are TGTGCCAGCAGCAAAGGGGGAAGGCTAGCGGGGGACTACGAGCAGTACTTC.

The chain recombines TRBV4-3 with TRBJ2-1; no clear D gene. Trimming removed 3 bases at V and 4 bases at J, with 7 bases between. This CDR3 comprises 13 residues. The germline gives CDR1 LGHNA, CDR2 YSLEER. The CDR3 loop is CASSQALYNEQFF. The CDR3 region has the DNA TGCGCCAGCAGCCAGGCCCTTTACAATGAGCAGTTCTTC.

V gene TRBV11-3 combines with J gene TRBJ2-7; weak D call: TRBD1 (6 bases). The germline V gene has CDR1 SGHNT and CDR2 YENEEA. The CDR3 is 13 residues long. V was pared by 11 bases and J by 3 bases, with 17 bases between. Here the CDR3 DNA reads TGTGCCTCCTCGGTCAGGGGTAACTACGAGCAGTACTTC. Amino acid sequence: CASSVRGNYEQYF. The full variable domain, completed using reference TRBV11-3 and TRBJ2-7, is EAGVVQSPRYKIIEKKQPVAFWCNPISGHNTLYWYLQNLGQGPELLIRYENEEAVDDSQLPKDRFSAERLKGVDSTLKIQPAELGDSAVYLCASSVRGNYEQYFGPGTRLTVT.

The CDR3 loop is CASSFVGEAFF. Written as DNA, the CDR3 is TGTGCCAGCAGTTTCGTCGGTGAAGCTTTCTTT. The V gene is TRBV28, the J gene TRBJ1-1, with D unresolved. V lost 3 bases to trimming and J lost 7 bases, with 6 bases between them. The CDR3 is 11 amino acids. In germline, CDR1 is MDHEN, CDR2 SYDVKM.

The chain couples TRBV5-1 to TRBJ2-7; D is perhaps TRBD1 or TRBD2 (5 bases each). The CDR3 is 14 residues long. Trimming cost V 5 bases and J 3 bases, with 15 bases left between them. Germline V gene data show CDR1 as SGHRS and CDR2 as YFSETQ. DNA for the CDR3: TGCGCCAGCAGACCGGACCCGAGGGGCTACGAGCAGTACTTC. This encodes CASRPDPRGYEQYF.

The chain is built from TRBV5-5 and TRBJ1-6; 7 bases are a match to TRBD1. The CDR3 spans 16 residues. CDR1 SGHKS and CDR2 YYEKEE come from the germline V gene (reference sequence). J lost 6 bases, V lost 4 bases, and 10 bases had no gene match. DNA of the CDR3: TGTGCCAGCAGCGGGCGACAGGGCGAGTTTAATTCACCCCTCCACTTT. Its translation is CASSGRQGEFNSPLHF.

The chain employs TRBV12-3 or TRBV12-4 and TRBJ1-2, with D unresolved. V lost 2 bases, J lost 1 base, and 5 bases lay in between. CDR3 length equals 13 residues. CDR3 sequence: CASSLKVNYGYTF. CDR3 bases: TGTGCCAGCAGTTTAAAAGTTAACTATGGCTACACCTTC.

This clone appeared once. V and J are TRBV29-1 and TRBJ1-4; TRBD1 might be the D (5 bases). The CDR3 is 13 amino acids. CDR1 SQVTM and CDR2 ANQGSEA come from the germline V gene. The V and J ends lost 6 bases and 4 bases respectively, with 12 bases between them. The CDR3 DNA sequence: TGCAGCGTGAAGGGACGGCTTAATGAAAAACTGTTTTTT. The encoded protein is CSVKGRLNEKLFF.

The chain recombines TRBV28 with TRBJ2-7, with D unresolved. Trimming cost V 6 bases and J 2 bases, with 5 bases left between them. The length of the CDR3 is 11 residues. The germline CDR1 and CDR2 sequences are MDHEN and SYDVKM. The CDR3 sequence is CASRTPYEQYF. In DNA, the CDR3 is TGTGCCAGCAGGACCCCCTACGAGCAGTACTTC.

The chain is built from TRBV18 and TRBJ2-7; 7 positions agree with TRBD1. Germline V gene sequence: CDR1 KGHSH, CDR2 LQKENI. V was pared by 0 bases and J by 2 bases, with 4 bases of the junction left unmatched. This CDR3 is 15 amino acids long. The CDR3 DNA sequence: TGTGCCAGCTCACCACCGGCAGGGGGACCCTACGAGCAGTACTTC. As protein: CASSPPAGGPYEQYF. Supplemented by reference TRBV18 and TRBJ2-7, the full variable domain reads NAGVMQNPRHLVRRRGQEARLRCSPMKGHSHVYWYRQLPEEGLKFMVYLQKENIIDESGMPKERFSAEFPKEGPSILRIQQVVRGDSAAYFCASSPPAGGPYEQYFGPGTRLTVT.

The J gene is TRBJ2-7, the V gene TRBV12-3 or TRBV12-4, with D unclear. There are 13 residues in the CDR3. The V and J ends lost 4 bases and 7 bases respectively, with 14 bases between them. The CDR3 nucleotides read TGTGCCAGCAGTTGGAACAAGCTAAGGGAGCAGTACTTC. Translation gives CASSWNKLREQYF.

This sequence joins TRBV2 and TRBJ1-1; D is ambiguous. Looked up from germline, CDR1 is SNHLY and CDR2 is FYNNEI. This CDR3 spans 13 amino acids. Between the trimmed V and J ends, which lost 3 bases and 7 bases, there was a span of 12 bases. The CDR3 DNA reads TGTGCCAGCAGTGATCGTACGGAGGGTGAAGCTTTCTTT. Protein product: CASSDRTEGEAFF. The whole variable domain, filled in from reference TRBV2 and TRBJ1-1, reads EPEVTQTPSHQVTQMGQEVILRCVPISNHLYFYWYRQILGQKVEFLVSFYNNEISEKSEIFDDQFSVERPDGSNFTLKIRSTKLEDSAMYFCASSDRTEGEAFFGQGTRLTVV.

This sequence joins TRBV7-2 and TRBJ2-1; a possible D gene is TRBD2 (6 bases). Trimming pared 1 base from V and 7 bases from J, leaving 17 bases between. The germline CDR1 and CDR2 sequences are SGHTA and FQGNSA. CDR3 length: 16 amino acids. CDR3 bases: TGTGCCAGCAGCTTAGTAGCGCCCTATGGGGGGAATGAGCAGTTCTTC. This translates into CASSLVAPYGGNEQFF.

This rearrangement joins TRBV3-1 (or the pseudogene TRBV3-2) to TRBJ1-1, with D unresolved. The germline gives CDR1 LGHDT, CDR2 YNNKEL (reference sequence). Trimming cost V 1 base and J 1 base, with 10 bases left between them. CDR3 length equals 15 residues. CDR3 region: CASSQGDVGNTEAFF. The CDR3 DNA reads as TGTGCCAGCAGCCAAGGAGACGTGGGGAACACTGAAGCTTTCTTT.

The gene calls are TRBV20-1 and TRBJ2-5; 8 nucleotides line up with TRBD2. J was trimmed by 5 bases and V by 3 bases; bases with no gene match: 5. The CDR3 spans 13 residues. Germline V gives CDR1 DFQATT, CDR2 SNEGSKA (reference sequence). The CDR3 here is CSASARGGETQYF. The CDR3 region has the DNA TGCAGTGCTAGTGCCCGGGGGGGTGAGACCCAGTACTTC.

This clone was recorded once. V is TRBV6-6 and J is TRBJ2-7; TRBD1 aligns across 12 bases. The V gene end was trimmed by 5 bases and the J gene end by 7 bases; junction bases not matched to a gene: 6. The CDR3 totals 14 residues. Per germline, CDR1 MNHNY and CDR2 SVGAGI (reference sequence). The CDR3 bases are TGTGCCAGCAGTGGGGGACAGGGGGCGTGGGAGCAGTACTTC. Translation gives CASSGGQGAWEQYF.

The chain uses TRBV18 and TRBJ1-6; D is ambiguous. V lost 3 bases and J lost 8, with 8 bases in between. Germline V gene lookup returns CDR1 KGHSH and CDR2 LQKENI. This CDR3 contains 13 residues. The CDR3 DNA follows: TGTGCCAGCTCACCTGGACGGGATTCACCCCTCCACTTT. It yields the protein CASSPGRDSPLHF.